This TCR beta chain came from a study of T cells in Graves' hyperthyroidism and ophthalmopathy. There are many counts of this clonotype. It was RNA transcripts that yielded the amplified TCR beta CDR3 regions. TCR CDR3 underwent first-round RT-PCR with the HTBI primer set. TCRdb redid the calling of the multiplex PCR reads with MiXCR, one entry per CDR3 protein. This sample has roughly 250,000 distinct CDR3 sequences; roughly 15% occur once, and the top ten carry roughly 13%. The CDR3 loop spans 15 amino acids. The V and J ends lost 2 bases and 5 bases, in that order; junction bases with no gene match: 6. Germline CDR1 is MNHNY and CDR2 is SVGAGI (reference sequence).

The clonotype was recovered from a middle-aged woman with Graves' hyperthyroidism that later progressed to Graves' ophthalmopathy. What was sequenced was blood. The rearrangement uses TRBV6-6 and TRBJ1-5; 7 bases are shared with TRBD1. The CDR3 region has the DNA TGTGCCAGCAGTTACCCGACAGGGATCGATCAGCCCCAGCATTTT. Translated, it gives CASSYPTGIDQPQHF.